What follows is one T cell receptor (beta chain) and its context. Its antigen is not known. This sample was included in a study of T cell repertoires and HLA-DP antigens. Background on the study: CD4+ T cells were cocultured with HeLa cells expressing HLA-DP. DNA input averaged approximately 0.2 ug in sorted CD137+CD4+ and about 1,200 ng in pre-culture CD4+. Alloantigens: one with one groove difference and one with about ten differences versus self.

Data came from immunoSEQ multiplex PCR; TCRdb stores just in-frame clones and leaves some out. The profile shows about 73,000 clones, around three quarters of them singletons. With V trimmed by 5 bases and J by 9 bases, 8 bases remained unmatched. This CDR3 region has 14 residues. Germline CDR1 reads SGHVS; CDR2 reads FQNEAQ. Study-level findings and limits: Antigen presentation used HeLa cells, with total CD4+ cells responding.

This clonotype originated in a man aged 55-75 years in good health and CMV-seronegative. Sequencing used CD4+ T cells from PBMCs. The chain has TRBV7-8 and TRBJ2-1; 9 bases fit TRBD1. CDR3 nucleotide sequence: TGTGCCAGCAGCGCGGGACAGGGAATTCGTGAGCAGTTCTTC. Amino acids: CASSAGQGIREQFF.